Presented here are 11 T cell receptor beta chains from one specimen sequenced in a study of blood T cells in healthy people across ages. A second PCR, run for about 7 to 11 cycles, used a sample-barcoded 5' primer plus a J-beta primer mix. TCRdb reanalysed the 5' RACE reads using MiXCR and keeps one entry per CDR3 protein. The profile shows some 730,000 distinct CDR3 sequences, 22% of them singletons. Material for sequencing was blood. The receptors derive from a man in his 70s in good health.

CDR3 DNA sequence: TGTGCCAGCAGCTTACCTCCTCTACAGGGAGAAGAGACCCAGTACTTC. It codes for CASSLPPLQGEETQYF. This sequence joins TRBV7-9 and TRBJ2-5, with D perhaps matching TRBD1 (6 bases). The CDR3 has 16 residues. Germline loops: CDR1 SEHNR, CDR2 FQNEAQ (reference sequence). V lost 2 bases to trimming and J lost 3 bases, with 16 bases between them.

The chain recombines TRBV3-1 with TRBJ2-1; 9 bases align to TRBD2. Germline V gene data show CDR1 as LGHDT and CDR2 as YNNKEL (reference sequence). This CDR3 comprises 17 residues. V gave up 0 bases and J gave up 0 bases; unmatched junction bases: 3. The CDR3 is CASSQDASGISYNEQFF. The DNA for the CDR3 is TGTGCCAGCAGCCAAGATGCTAGCGGGATCTCCTACAATGAGCAGTTCTTC.

V usage is TRBV12-3 or TRBV12-4 and J usage is TRBJ1-2; weak D call: TRBD1 (5 bases). The CDR3 has 18 residues. The germline V and J ends were trimmed by 7 bases and 3 bases, with 27 bases remaining between them. The CDR3 reads CASTAGANPPKLYYGYTF. For the CDR3, the DNA is TGTGCCAGCACCGCCGGGGCCAACCCCCCAAAACTATACTATGGCTACACCTTC.

The chain couples TRBV29-1 to TRBJ2-5; D is unclear. Germline CDR1 is SQVTM and CDR2 is ANQGSEA. Trimming removed 3 bases at V and 2 bases at J, with 7 bases between. CDR3 size: 12 residues. In DNA, the CDR3 is TGCAGCGTTGATGGTCAACAAGAGACCCAGTACTTC. Protein sequence: CSVDGQQETQYF. Full variable domain (missing parts from reference TRBV29-1 and TRBJ2-5): SAVISQKPSRDICQRGTSLTIQCQVDSQVTMMFWYRQQPGQSLTLIATANQGSEATYESGFVIDKFPISRPNLTFSTLTVSNMSPEDSSIYLCSVDGQQETQYFGPGTRLLVL.

This clonotype was seen many times. The gene calls are TRBV7-2 and TRBJ1-2, with D perhaps matching TRBD1 (5 bases). This CDR3 has 13 residues. Germline V gene data show CDR1 as SGHTA and CDR2 as FQGNSA. The V end was cut by 5 bases, the J end by 1 base, with 8 bases between. CDR3 protein: CASSGTVNYGYTF. CDR3 in DNA: TGTGCCAGCAGCGGGACGGTTAACTATGGCTACACCTTC. The full variable domain, its missing parts supplied by reference TRBV7-2 and TRBJ1-2, is GAGVSQSPSNKVTEKGKDVELRCDPISGHTALYWYRQSLGQGLEFLIYFQGNSAPDKSGLPSDRFSAERTGGSVSTLTIQRTQQEDSAVYLCASSGTVNYGYTFGSGTRLTVV.

CDR3 protein: CASSVVSGGLDTQYF. Here the CDR3 DNA reads TGTGCCAGCAGCGTAGTTTCGGGAGGGCTGGATACGCAGTATTTT. V gene TRBV9 combines with J gene TRBJ2-3; 8 bases are shared with TRBD2. V trimming: 0 bases; J trimming: 6 bases; junction bases outside the gene matches: 6. CDR1 SGDLS and CDR2 YYNGEE come from the germline V gene. The length of the CDR3 is 15 residues.

This clonotype came up a few times. This CDR3 is CASSLVGGGEQFF. The CDR3 DNA is TGTGCCAGCAGCCTAGTGGGGGGGGGTGAGCAGTTCTTC. The chain is built from TRBV7-2 and TRBJ2-1, with 7 bases fitting TRBD2. V lost 5 bases, J lost 9 bases, and 7 bases stayed unmatched. CDR1 and CDR2 from the germline V gene are SGHTA and FQGNSA. CDR3 size: 13 residues.

The chain links TRBV20-1 to TRBJ2-1, with 7 bases matching TRBD2. The trim removed 6 bases at V and 2 bases at J, leaving 7 bases unmatched. Per the germline V gene, CDR1 is DFQATT and CDR2 is SNEGSKA (reference sequence). This CDR3 is built from 14 residues. The CDR3 loop reads CSAAGVGPYNEQFF. In DNA, the CDR3 is TGCAGTGCCGCGGGAGTGGGACCCTACAATGAGCAGTTCTTC.

This clonotype occurred once. J is TRBJ2-7 and V is TRBV4-1; D uncertain. The germline V and J ends were trimmed by 0 bases and 4 bases, with 25 bases remaining between them. In germline, CDR1 is MGHRA, CDR2 YSYEKL. This CDR3 comprises 19 residues. CDR3 sequence reads: CASSQDPQLLLKPHYEQYF. DNA for the CDR3: TGCGCCAGCAGCCAAGACCCCCAATTACTCCTTAAGCCCCATTACGAGCAGTACTTC.

This clonotype was seen only a few times. The genes are TRBV2 and TRBJ2-2, with 11 bases aligning to TRBD1. The CDR3 length is 15 residues. Germline V gives CDR1 SNHLY, CDR2 FYNNEI. Trimming at V came to 7 bases and at J to 5 bases, leaving 6 bases not matched to a gene. CDR3 region: CASNTGDRGTGELFF. DNA for the CDR3: TGTGCCAGCAATACGGGGGACAGGGGGACCGGGGAGCTGTTTTTT.

The chain recombines TRBV10-3 with TRBJ2-5; D not resolved. The end of the DNA fits TRBJ2-1 better, so the J call may be wrong. The CDR3 totals 13 residues. The germline V gene has CDR1 ENHRY and CDR2 SYGVKD. As DNA, the CDR3 is TGTGCCATCAGTGAGTCGAGTGAGAATGAGCAGTTCTTC. Amino acids: CAISESSENEQFF.